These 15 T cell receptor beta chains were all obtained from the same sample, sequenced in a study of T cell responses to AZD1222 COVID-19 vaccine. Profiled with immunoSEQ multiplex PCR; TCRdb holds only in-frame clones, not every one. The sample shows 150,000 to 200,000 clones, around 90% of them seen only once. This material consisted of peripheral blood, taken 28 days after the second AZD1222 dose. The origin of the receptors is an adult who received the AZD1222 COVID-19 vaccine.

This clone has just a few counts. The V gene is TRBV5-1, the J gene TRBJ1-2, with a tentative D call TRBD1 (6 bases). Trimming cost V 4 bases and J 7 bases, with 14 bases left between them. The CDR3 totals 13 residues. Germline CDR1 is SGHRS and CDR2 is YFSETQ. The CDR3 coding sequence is TGCGCCAGCAGCAATAAGGCAGGGGCTGGCTACACCTTC. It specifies CASSNKAGAGYTF.

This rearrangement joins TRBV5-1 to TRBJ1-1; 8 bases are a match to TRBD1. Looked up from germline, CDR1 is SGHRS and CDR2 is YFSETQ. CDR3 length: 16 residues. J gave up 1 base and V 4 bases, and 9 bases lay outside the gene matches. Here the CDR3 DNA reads TGCGCCAGCAGCACCCGGACAGGGAGGGGGAACACTGAAGCTTTCTTT. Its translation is CASSTRTGRGNTEAFF.

In DNA, the CDR3 is TGTGCCAGTAGCGATCCAGGGACTAATGAAAAACTGTTTTTT. Its protein product is CASSDPGTNEKLFF. The chain employs TRBV19 and TRBJ1-4; perhaps TRBD1 as D (5 bases). This CDR3 region has 14 residues. Trimming took off 6 bases at V and 2 bases at J, with 10 bases between the two ends. The V gene's germline CDR1 is LNHDA and CDR2 SQIVND (reference sequence). Full variable domain (remainder filled in from reference TRBV19 and TRBJ1-4): DGGITQSPKYLFRKEGQNVTLSCEQNLNHDAMYWYRQDPGQGLRLIYYSQIVNDFQKGDIAEGYSVSREKKESFPLTVTSAQKNPTAFYLCASSDPGTNEKLFFGSGTQLSVL.

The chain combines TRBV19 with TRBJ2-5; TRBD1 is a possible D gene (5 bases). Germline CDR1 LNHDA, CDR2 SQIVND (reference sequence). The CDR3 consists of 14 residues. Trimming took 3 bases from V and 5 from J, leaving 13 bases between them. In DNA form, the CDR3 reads TGTGCCAGTAGTATTCAGGGCTCTGGGGAGACCCAGTACTTC. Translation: CASSIQGSGETQYF.

CDR3 nucleotide sequence: TGTGCCAGCAGCGCGAACATAAACACTGAAGCTTTCTTT. Amino acids: CASSANINTEAFF. The chain joins TRBV9 to TRBJ1-1; no clear D gene. The germline V gene encodes CDR1 SGDLS and CDR2 YYNGEE. The CDR3 runs to 13 residues. Trimming pared 3 bases from V and 2 bases from J, leaving 8 bases between.

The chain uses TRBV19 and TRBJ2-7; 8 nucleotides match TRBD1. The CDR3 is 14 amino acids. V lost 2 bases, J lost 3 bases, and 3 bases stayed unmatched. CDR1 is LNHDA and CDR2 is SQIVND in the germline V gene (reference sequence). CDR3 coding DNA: TGTGCCAGTAGTATACAGGGGGCCTACTACGAGCAGTACTTC. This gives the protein CASSIQGAYYEQYF.

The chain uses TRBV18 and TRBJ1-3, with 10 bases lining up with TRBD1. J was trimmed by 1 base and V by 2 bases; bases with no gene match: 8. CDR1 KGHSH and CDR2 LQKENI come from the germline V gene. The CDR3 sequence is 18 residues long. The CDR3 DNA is TGTGCCAGCTCACCAAGCCAGGGGACAGGGGCATCTGGAAACACCATATATTTT. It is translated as CASSPSQGTGASGNTIYF.

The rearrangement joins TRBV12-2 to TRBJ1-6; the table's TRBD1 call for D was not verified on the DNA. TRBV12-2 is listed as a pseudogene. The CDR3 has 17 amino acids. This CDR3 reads CASRSPESTGPNSPLHF. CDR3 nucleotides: TGTGCAAGTCGCTCGCCAGAAAGCACAGGGCCTAATTCACCCCTCCACTTT.

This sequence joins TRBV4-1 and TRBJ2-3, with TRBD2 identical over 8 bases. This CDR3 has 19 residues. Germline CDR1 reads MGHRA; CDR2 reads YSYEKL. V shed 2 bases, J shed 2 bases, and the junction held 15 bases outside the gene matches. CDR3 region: CASSQRGGGRGADTDTQYF. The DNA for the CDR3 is TGCGCCAGCAGCCAAAGAGGTGGGGGGCGGGGGGCTGACACAGATACGCAGTATTTT.

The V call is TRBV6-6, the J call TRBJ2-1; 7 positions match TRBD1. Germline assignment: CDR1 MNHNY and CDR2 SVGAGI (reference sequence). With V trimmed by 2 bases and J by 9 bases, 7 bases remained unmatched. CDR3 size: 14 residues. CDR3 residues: CASSYEGARREQFF. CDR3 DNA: TGTGCCAGCAGTTACGAGGGGGCCCGACGTGAGCAGTTCTTC.

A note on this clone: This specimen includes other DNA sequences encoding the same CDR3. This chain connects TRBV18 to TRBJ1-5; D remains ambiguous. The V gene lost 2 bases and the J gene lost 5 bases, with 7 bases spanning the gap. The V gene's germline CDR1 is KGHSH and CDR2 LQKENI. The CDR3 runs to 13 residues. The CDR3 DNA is TGTGCCAGCTCACCAGGGGAGGATCAGCCCCAGCATTTT. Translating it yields CASSPGEDQPQHF.

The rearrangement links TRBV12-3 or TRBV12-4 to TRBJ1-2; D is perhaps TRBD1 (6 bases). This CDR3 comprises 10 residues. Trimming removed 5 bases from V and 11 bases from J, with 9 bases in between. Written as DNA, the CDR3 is TGTGCCAGCAGTACACAGGGATACACCTTC. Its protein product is CASSTQGYTF.

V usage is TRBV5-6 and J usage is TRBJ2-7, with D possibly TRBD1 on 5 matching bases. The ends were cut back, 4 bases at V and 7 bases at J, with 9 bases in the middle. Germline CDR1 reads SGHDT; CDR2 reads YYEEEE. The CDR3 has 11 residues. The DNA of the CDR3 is TGTGCCAGCAGCCTGGACACGGAGCAGTACTTC. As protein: CASSLDTEQYF. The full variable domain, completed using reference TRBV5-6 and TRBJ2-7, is DAGVTQSPTHLIKTRGQQVTLRCSPKSGHDTVSWYQQALGQGPQFIFQYYEEEERQRGNFPDRFSGHQFPNYSSELNVNALLLGDSALYLCASSLDTEQYFGPGTRLTVT.

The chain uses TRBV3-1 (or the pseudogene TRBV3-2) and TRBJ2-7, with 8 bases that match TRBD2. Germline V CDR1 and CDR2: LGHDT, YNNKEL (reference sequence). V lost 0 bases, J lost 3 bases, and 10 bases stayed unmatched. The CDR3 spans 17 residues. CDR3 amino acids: CASSQDPGSGDLYEQYF. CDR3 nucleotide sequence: TGTGCCAGCAGCCAAGATCCTGGTAGCGGGGATCTCTACGAGCAGTACTTC.

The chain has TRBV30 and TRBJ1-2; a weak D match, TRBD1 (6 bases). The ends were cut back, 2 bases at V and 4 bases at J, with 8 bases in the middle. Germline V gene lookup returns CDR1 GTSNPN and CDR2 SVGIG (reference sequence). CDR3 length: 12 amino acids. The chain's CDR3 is CAWSSGAYGYTF. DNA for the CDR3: TGTGCCTGGAGTTCAGGGGCCTATGGCTACACCTTC.